This T cell receptor (beta chain) appears in the sequencing data of a study of blood T cell repertoires in COVID-19. Study information: The samples span acute and convalescent COVID-19 from the United States, Italy and Spain. From T cells, B-cell-depleted T cells, or PBMCs came the material, which was cDNA or gDNA.

Points on this clone: Within the sample, other DNA sequences also encode this same CDR3.

This table comes from immunoSEQ multiplex PCR, and its TCRdb copy is limited to in-frame clones, with some not included. The sample yields some 270,000 clones, approximately 91% seen once. Sequencing used peripheral blood. This clonotype originated in a man aged 45-65 years with acute or convalescent COVID-19.

CDR3 region: CAISEGGAGYTF. DNA for the CDR3: TGTGCCATCAGTGAGGGCGGGGCTGGCTACACCTTC. V is TRBV10-3 and J is TRBJ1-2; possible D gene TRBD1, 5 bases. Trimming cost V 2 bases and J 7 bases, with 8 bases left between them. Germline V gene lookup returns CDR1 ENHRY and CDR2 SYGVKD. This CDR3 spans 12 amino acids.